This T cell receptor beta chain was captured by sequencing in a study of Graves' ophthalmopathy and Graves' hyperthyroidism. Germline CDR1 is WNHNN and CDR2 is SYGVQD (reference sequence). V was shortened by 8 bases and J by 0 bases, with 23 bases between the two germline ends. The CDR3 is made up of 18 amino acids. This clonotype was recorded at least ten times. Beta-chain TCR CDR3 regions were amplified from RNA transcripts. Investigators did first-round RT-PCR with HTBI primers, then second-round multiplex PCR. From the multiplex PCR reads, TCRdb called clonotypes with MiXCR, one entry per CDR3 protein. The table has over a million distinct CDR3 sequences, less than 45% seen once; the top ten hold 11%.

Sequencing used peripheral blood or thyroid tissue (not recorded which). V is TRBV10-1 and J is TRBJ1-3; a possible D gene is TRBD1 (5 bases). This clonotype was sampled from an adult man with Graves' hyperthyroidism. As DNA, the CDR3 is TGCGCCAGCCCTTTCCTTACGACAGAAACCTCCTCTGGAAACACCATATATTTT. It yields the protein CASPFLTTETSSGNTIYF.